Listed below are T cell receptor beta chains from one sample, sequenced in a study of blood T cell repertoires in COVID-19. The protocol was immunoSEQ multiplex PCR, while the TCRdb copy is restricted to in-frame clones and leaves out a portion. The table records around 67,000 clones, around 83% of them present only once. Sample: peripheral blood. Receptor source: a man over 45 with active COVID-19. Each CDR3 is given with its conserved first and last residue. A D gene is named only where the DNA matches it firmly. A clone size is listed for some rows: how often the clone was seen (once, few, many), or a class if it is expanded.

CDR3: CASSPANYGYTF
DNA: TGTGCCAGCAGCCCAGCGAACTATGGCTACACCTTC
size: .
D: .
V: TRBV25-1
J: TRBJ1-2
length: 12

CDR3: CASSVALGTDTQYF
DNA: TGTGCCAGCAGCGTAGCTCTCGGCACAGATACGCAGTATTTT
size: .
D: .
V: TRBV9
J: TRBJ2-3
length: 14

CDR3: CASSYSRGLGYTF
DNA: TGTGCCAGCAGTTACTCGAGGGGGCTAGGCTACACCTTC
size: .
D: TRBD1
V: TRBV6-5
J: TRBJ1-2
length: 13

CDR3: CASTTGGVNTEAFF
DNA: TGTGCCAGCACCACAGGGGGCGTGAACACTGAAGCTTTCTTT
size: .
D: .
V: TRBV21-1
J: TRBJ1-1
length: 14

CDR3: CASSEGGDYGYTF
DNA: TGTGCCAGCAGTGAGGGGGGGGACTATGGCTACACCTTC
size: .
D: .
V: TRBV2
J: TRBJ1-2
length: 13

CDR3: CASSPNRGWRETQYF
DNA: TGTGCCAGCAGCCCAAACAGGGGGTGGAGGGAGACCCAGTACTTC
size: .
D: TRBD1
V: TRBV28
J: TRBJ2-5
length: 15

CDR3: CASTRIAYNEQFF
DNA: TGTGCCAGCACGAGGATAGCCTACAATGAGCAGTTCTTC
size: .
D: .
V: TRBV6-5
J: TRBJ2-1
length: 13

CDR3: CAISESLAGAGTIYF
DNA: TGTGCCATCAGTGAGTCGTTGGCAGGGGCTGGCACCATATATTTT
size: once
D: .
V: TRBV10-3
J: TRBJ1-3
length: 15

CDR3: CASSLGGAITDTQYF
DNA: TGCGCCAGCAGCTTAGGGGGGGCCATCACAGATACGCAGTATTTT
size: .
D: .
V: TRBV5-1
J: TRBJ2-3
length: 15

CDR3: CASSYSGGGKPNEQFF
DNA: TGTGCCAGCAGTTACTCCGGCGGGGGAAAACCTAATGAGCAGTTCTTC
size: .
D: TRBD2
V: TRBV6-6
J: TRBJ2-1
length: 16

CDR3: CATSGPPGRNSPLHF
DNA: TGTGCCACCTCAGGACCACCTGGGAGGAATTCACCCCTCCACTTT
size: .
D: .
V: TRBV19
J: TRBJ1-6
length: 15

CDR3: CASSLAGGPINEQFF
DNA: TGTGCCAGCTCACTAGCGGGAGGCCCCATCAATGAGCAGTTCTTC
size: .
D: TRBD2
V: TRBV19
J: TRBJ2-1
length: 15

CDR3: CATSVGTGAYEQYF
DNA: TGTGCCACCAGTGTGGGGACAGGGGCCTACGAGCAGTACTTC
size: .
D: TRBD1
V: TRBV24-1
J: TRBJ2-7
length: 14

CDR3: CASSLTQGISGNTIYF
DNA: TGTGCCAGCAGCTTAACGCAGGGGATTTCTGGAAACACCATATATTTT
size: .
D: .
V: TRBV7-9
J: TRBJ1-3
length: 16

CDR3: CASSLGTDNQPQHF
DNA: TGCGCCAGCAGCCTCGGGACAGACAATCAGCCCCAGCATTTT
size: .
D: TRBD1
V: TRBV5-1
J: TRBJ1-5
length: 14

CDR3: CASSSSGGARDTQYF
DNA: TGTGCCAGCAGCTCCAGCGGGGGGGCCAGGGATACGCAGTATTTT
size: few
D: TRBD2
V: TRBV11-2
J: TRBJ2-3
length: 15

CDR3: CASSSTRGTGSDTQYF
DNA: TGTGCCAGCAGCTCCACCCGCGGGACAGGGTCAGATACGCAGTATTTT
size: .
D: TRBD1
V: TRBV7-9
J: TRBJ2-3
length: 16

CDR3: CATSAAGYNQPQHF
DNA: TGTGCCACCAGTGCGGCAGGGTACAATCAGCCCCAGCATTTT
size: .
D: .
V: TRBV24-1
J: TRBJ1-5
length: 14

CDR3: CASSVQGGTDTQYF
DNA: TGTGCCAGCAGCGTACAAGGGGGCACAGATACGCAGTATTTT
size: .
D: .
V: TRBV9
J: TRBJ2-3
length: 14

CDR3: CASSLGATDTQYF
DNA: TGCGCCAGCAGCTTGGGGGCAACAGATACGCAGTATTTT
size: .
D: .
V: TRBV5-1
J: TRBJ2-3
length: 13

CDR3: CATSGTSGRIYEQYF
DNA: TGTGCCACCAGCGGGACTAGCGGGCGGATCTACGAGCAGTACTTC
size: few
D: TRBD2
V: TRBV15
J: TRBJ2-7
length: 15

CDR3: CASSLTGANYQPQHF
DNA: TGTGCCAGCAGTCTGACAGGGGCGAATTATCAGCCCCAGCATTTT
size: .
D: TRBD1
V: TRBV2
J: TRBJ1-5
length: 15

CDR3: CASSPRVGGNTYEQYF
DNA: TGTGCCAGCTCACCACGGGTCGGCGGGAACACCTACGAGCAGTACTTC
size: once
D: .
V: TRBV18
J: TRBJ2-7
length: 16

CDR3: CASSLSRALGETQYF
DNA: TGTGCCAGCAGCTTAAGCAGGGCGCTAGGAGAGACCCAGTACTTC
size: once
D: .
V: TRBV7-9
J: TRBJ2-5
length: 15

CDR3: CSVKDRGTYNEQFF
DNA: TGCAGCGTTAAGGACAGGGGAACCTACAATGAGCAGTTCTTC
size: .
D: TRBD1
V: TRBV29-1
J: TRBJ2-1
length: 14

CDR3: CASRSRDRGDTEAFF
DNA: TGTGCCAGCAGATCCCGGGACAGGGGGGACACTGAAGCTTTCTTT
size: .
D: TRBD1
V: TRBV5-6
J: TRBJ1-1
length: 15

CDR3: CSVLGLAGRREQFF
DNA: TGCAGCGTCCTCGGACTAGCGGGAAGGCGTGAGCAGTTCTTC
size: .
D: TRBD2
V: TRBV29-1
J: TRBJ2-1
length: 14